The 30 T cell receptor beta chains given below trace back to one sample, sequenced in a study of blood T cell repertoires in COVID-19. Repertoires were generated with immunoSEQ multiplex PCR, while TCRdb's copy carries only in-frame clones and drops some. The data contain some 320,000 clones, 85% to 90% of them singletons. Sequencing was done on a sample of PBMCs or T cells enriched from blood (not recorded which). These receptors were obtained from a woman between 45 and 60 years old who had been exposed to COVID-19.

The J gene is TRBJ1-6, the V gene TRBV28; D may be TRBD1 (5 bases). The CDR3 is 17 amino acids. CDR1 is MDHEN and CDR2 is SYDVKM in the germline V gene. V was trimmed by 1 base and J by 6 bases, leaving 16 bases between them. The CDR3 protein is CASSLSSGVNSNSPLHF. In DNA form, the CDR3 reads TGTGCCAGCAGTTTATCGTCGGGGGTAAATAGTAATTCACCCCTCCACTTT.

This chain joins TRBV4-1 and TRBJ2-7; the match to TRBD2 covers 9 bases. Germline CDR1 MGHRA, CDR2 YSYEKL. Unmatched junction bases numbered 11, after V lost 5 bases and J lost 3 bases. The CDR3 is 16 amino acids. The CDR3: CASSSASTSGNYEQYF. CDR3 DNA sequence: TGCGCCAGCAGCTCCGCTTCGACTAGCGGAAACTACGAGCAGTACTTC.

CDR3 sequence reads: CASSDGVYEQYF. The CDR3, as DNA: TGTGCCAGCAGCGACGGGGTCTACGAGCAGTACTTC. V usage is TRBV12-3 or TRBV12-4 and J usage is TRBJ2-7; TRBD2 might be the D (5 bases). This CDR3 is built from 12 residues. Deletions cut 6 bases from V and 3 bases from J, with 9 bases between.

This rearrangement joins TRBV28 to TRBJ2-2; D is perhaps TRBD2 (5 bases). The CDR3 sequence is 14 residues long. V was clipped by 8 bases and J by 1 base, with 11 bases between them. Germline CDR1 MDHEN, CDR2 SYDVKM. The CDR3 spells CASGEPLNTGELFF. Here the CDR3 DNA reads TGTGCCAGCGGGGAGCCGTTGAACACCGGGGAGCTGTTTTTT.

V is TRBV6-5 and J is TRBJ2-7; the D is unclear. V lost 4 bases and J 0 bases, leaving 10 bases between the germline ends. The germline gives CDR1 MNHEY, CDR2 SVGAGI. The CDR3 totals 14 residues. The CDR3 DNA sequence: TGTGCCAGCAGTTTATCGTTTTACTCCTACGAGCAGTACTTC. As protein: CASSLSFYSYEQYF.

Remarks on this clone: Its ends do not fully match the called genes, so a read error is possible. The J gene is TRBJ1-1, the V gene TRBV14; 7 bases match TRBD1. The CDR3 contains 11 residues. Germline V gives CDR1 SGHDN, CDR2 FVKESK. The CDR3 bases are TGTGCCAGCAGCCAAGAAGGAGGACAGGACTTT. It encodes CASSQEGGQDF.

CDR3: CATSVTDRGHTRAFF. CDR3 nucleotides: TGTGCCACCAGTGTCACGGACAGGGGCCACACACGGGCTTTCTTT. The V gene is TRBV24-1, the J gene TRBJ1-1; 9 bases line up with TRBD1. This CDR3 is built from 15 residues. Germline CDR1 and CDR2: KGHDR and SFDVKD. The V and J ends lost 5 bases and 11 bases, in that order; junction bases with no gene match: 14.

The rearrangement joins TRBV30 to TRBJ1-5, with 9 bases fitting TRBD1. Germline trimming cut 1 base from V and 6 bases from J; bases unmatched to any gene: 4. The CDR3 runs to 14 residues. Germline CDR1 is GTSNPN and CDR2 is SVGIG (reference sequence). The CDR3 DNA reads TGTGCCTGGAGTGGGGGGACAGGGCTTCAGCCCCAGCATTTT. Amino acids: CAWSGGTGLQPQHF.

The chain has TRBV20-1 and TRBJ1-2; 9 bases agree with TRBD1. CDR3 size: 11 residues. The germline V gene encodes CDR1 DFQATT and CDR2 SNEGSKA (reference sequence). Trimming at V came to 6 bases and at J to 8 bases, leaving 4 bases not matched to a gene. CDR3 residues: CSARTGDGYTF. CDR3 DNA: TGCAGTGCACGGACAGGGGACGGCTACACCTTC.

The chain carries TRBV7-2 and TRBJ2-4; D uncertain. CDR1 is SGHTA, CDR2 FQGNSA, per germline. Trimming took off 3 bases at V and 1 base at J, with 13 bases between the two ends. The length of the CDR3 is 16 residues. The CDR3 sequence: CASSFDTDSAKNIQYF. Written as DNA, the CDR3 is TGTGCCAGCAGCTTCGACACTGATTCGGCCAAAAACATTCAGTACTTC.

CDR3 sequence: CASSLRGASYEQYF. In DNA, the CDR3 is TGTGCCAGCAGTTTACGGGGGGCTTCCTACGAGCAGTACTTC. The chain couples TRBV27 to TRBJ2-7; weak D call: TRBD2 (7 bases). Germline lookup yields CDR1 MNHEY and CDR2 SMNVEV (reference sequence). V dropped 2 bases and J dropped 1 base, with 9 bases sitting between them. The CDR3 spans 14 residues.

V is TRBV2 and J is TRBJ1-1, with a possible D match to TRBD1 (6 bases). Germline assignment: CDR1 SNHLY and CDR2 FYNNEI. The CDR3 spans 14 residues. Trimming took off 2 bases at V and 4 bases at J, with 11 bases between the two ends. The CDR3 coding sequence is TGTGCCAGCAGTGAACAGGGGCAGGGCACTGAAGCTTTCTTT. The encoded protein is CASSEQGQGTEAFF.

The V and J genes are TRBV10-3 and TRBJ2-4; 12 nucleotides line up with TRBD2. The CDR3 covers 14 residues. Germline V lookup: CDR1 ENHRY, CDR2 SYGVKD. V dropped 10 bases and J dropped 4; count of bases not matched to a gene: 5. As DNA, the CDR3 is TGTGCCACCGGAGGACTAGCGGGGAAAAACATTCAGTACTTC. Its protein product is CATGGLAGKNIQYF.

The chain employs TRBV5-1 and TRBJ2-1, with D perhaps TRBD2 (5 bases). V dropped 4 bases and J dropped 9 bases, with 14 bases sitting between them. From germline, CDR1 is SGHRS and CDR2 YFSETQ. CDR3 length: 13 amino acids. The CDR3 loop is CASSPSGLPEQFF. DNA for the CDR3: TGCGCCAGCAGCCCAAGCGGACTTCCTGAGCAGTTCTTC.

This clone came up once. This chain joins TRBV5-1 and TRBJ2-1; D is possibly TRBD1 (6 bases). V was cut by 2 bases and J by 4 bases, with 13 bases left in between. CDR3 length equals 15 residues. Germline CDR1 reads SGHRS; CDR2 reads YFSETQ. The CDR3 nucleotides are TGCGCCAGCAGCTTTCGTACAGGGCTTTACAATGAGCAGTTCTTC. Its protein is CASSFRTGLYNEQFF.

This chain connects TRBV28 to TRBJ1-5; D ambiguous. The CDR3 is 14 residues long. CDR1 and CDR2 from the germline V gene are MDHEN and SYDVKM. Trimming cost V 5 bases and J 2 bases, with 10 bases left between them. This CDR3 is CASSPRLGNQPQHF. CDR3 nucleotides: TGTGCCAGCAGTCCTCGGTTGGGCAATCAGCCCCAGCATTTT. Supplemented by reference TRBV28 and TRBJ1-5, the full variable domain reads DVKVTQSSRYLVKRTGEKVFLECVQDMDHENMFWYRQDPGLGLRLIYFSYDVKMKEKGDIPEGYSVSREKKERFSLILESASTNQTSMYLCASSPRLGNQPQHFGDGTRLSIL.

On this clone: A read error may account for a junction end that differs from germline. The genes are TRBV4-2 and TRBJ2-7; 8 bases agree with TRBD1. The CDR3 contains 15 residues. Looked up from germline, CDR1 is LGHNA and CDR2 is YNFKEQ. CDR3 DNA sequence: TGTGCCAGCAGTCAAGACACAGGGGGCTCCTACGAGCAGTACTTC. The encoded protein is CASSQDTGGSYEQYF.

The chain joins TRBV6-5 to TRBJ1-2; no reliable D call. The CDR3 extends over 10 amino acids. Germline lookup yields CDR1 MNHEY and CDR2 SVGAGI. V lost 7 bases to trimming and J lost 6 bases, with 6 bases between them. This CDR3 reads CASTGNGYTF. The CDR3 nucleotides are TGTGCCAGCACGGGAAATGGCTACACCTTC.

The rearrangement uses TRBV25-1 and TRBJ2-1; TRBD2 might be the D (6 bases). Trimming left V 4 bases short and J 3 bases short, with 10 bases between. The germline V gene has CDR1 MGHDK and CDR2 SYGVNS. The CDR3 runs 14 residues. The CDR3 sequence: CASSVWGDYNEQFF. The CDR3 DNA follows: TGTGCCAGCAGTGTGTGGGGGGACTACAATGAGCAGTTCTTC.

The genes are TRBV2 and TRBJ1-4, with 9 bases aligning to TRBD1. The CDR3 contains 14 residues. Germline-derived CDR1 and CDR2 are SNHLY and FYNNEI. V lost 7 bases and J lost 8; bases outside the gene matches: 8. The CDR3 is CASNWRQGGEKLFF. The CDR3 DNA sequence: TGTGCCAGCAACTGGAGACAGGGGGGAGAAAAACTGTTTTTT.

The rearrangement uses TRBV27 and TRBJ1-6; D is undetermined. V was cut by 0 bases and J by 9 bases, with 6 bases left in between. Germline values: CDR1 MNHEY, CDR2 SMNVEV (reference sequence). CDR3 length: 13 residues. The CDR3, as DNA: TGTGCCAGCAGTTTATCGGGGAGTTCACCCCTCCACTTT. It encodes CASSLSGSSPLHF.

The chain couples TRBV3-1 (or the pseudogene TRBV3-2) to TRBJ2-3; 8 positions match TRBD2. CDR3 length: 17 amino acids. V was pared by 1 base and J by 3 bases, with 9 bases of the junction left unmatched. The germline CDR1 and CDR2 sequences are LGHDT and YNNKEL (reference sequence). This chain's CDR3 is CASSQGSGGHFTDTQYF. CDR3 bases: TGTGCCAGCAGCCAAGGTTCGGGGGGGCATTTTACAGATACGCAGTATTTT.

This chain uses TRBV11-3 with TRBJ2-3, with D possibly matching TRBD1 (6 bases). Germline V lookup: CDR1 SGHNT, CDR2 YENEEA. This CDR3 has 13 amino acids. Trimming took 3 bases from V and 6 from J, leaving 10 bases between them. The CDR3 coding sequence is TGTGCCAGCAGCTTTGCTCAGGGGGATACGCAGTATTTT. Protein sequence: CASSFAQGDTQYF. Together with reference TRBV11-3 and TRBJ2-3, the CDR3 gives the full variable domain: EAGVVQSPRYKIIEKKQPVAFWCNPISGHNTLYWYLQNLGQGPELLIRYENEEAVDDSQLPKDRFSAERLKGVDSTLKIQPAELGDSAVYLCASSFAQGDTQYFGPGTRLTVL.

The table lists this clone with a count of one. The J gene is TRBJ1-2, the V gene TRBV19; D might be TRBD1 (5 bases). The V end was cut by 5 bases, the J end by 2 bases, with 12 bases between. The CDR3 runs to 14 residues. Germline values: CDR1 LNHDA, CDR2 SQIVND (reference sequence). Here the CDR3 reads CASSELGVNYGYTF. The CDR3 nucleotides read TGTGCCAGTAGTGAGTTAGGGGTGAACTATGGCTACACCTTC.

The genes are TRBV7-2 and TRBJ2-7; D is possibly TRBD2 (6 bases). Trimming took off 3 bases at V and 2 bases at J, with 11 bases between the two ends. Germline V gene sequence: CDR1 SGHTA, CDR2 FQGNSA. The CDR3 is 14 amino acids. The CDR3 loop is CASSFGGSTYEQYF. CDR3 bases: TGTGCCAGCAGCTTCGGGGGTTCCACCTACGAGCAGTACTTC.

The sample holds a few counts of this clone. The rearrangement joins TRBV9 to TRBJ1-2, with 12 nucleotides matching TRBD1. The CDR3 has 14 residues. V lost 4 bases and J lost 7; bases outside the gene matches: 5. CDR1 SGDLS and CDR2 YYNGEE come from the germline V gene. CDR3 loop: CASSMGQGAIGYTF. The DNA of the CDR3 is TGTGCCAGCAGCATGGGACAGGGGGCGATTGGCTACACCTTC.

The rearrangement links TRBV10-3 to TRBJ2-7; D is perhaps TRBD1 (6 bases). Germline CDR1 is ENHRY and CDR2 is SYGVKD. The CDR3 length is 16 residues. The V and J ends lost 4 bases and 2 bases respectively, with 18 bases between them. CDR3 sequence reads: CAISASGTHLPYEQYF. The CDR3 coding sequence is TGTGCCATCAGTGCCTCCGGGACACACCTTCCCTACGAGCAGTACTTC.

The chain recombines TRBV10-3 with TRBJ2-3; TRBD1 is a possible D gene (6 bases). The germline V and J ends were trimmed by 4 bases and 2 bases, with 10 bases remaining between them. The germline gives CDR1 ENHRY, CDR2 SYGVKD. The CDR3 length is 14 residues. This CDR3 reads CAISGKGDTDTQYF. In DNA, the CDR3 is TGTGCCATCAGTGGGAAGGGGGACACAGATACGCAGTATTTT.

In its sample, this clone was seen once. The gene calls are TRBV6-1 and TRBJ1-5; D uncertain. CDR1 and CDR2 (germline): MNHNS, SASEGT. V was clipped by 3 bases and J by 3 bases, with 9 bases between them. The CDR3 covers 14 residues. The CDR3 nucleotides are TGTGCCAGCAGTGAGCAGAATTACAATCAGCCCCAGCATTTT. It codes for CASSEQNYNQPQHF.

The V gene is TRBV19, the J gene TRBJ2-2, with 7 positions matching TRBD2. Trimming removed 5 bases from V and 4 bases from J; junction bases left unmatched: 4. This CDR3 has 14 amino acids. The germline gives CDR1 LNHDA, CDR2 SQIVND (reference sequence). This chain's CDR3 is CASSPGEGTGELFF. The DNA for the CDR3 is TGTGCCAGTAGTCCGGGGGAGGGCACCGGGGAGCTGTTTTTT.